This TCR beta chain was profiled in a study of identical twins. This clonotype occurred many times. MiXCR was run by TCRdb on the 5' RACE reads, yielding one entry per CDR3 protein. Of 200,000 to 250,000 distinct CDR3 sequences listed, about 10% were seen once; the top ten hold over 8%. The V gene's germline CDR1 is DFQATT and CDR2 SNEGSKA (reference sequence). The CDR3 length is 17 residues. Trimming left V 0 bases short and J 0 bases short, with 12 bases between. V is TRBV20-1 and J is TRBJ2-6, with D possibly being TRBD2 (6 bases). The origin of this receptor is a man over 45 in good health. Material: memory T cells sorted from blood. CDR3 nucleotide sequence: TGCAGTGCTAGAGATCCGGGAGCTCGCTCTGGGGCCAACGTCCTGACTTTC. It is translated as CSARDPGARSGANVLTF.